This T cell receptor beta chain was recovered during a study of immune heterogeneity within non-small cell lung tumors. Study findings and constraints: Individual patients' high-frequency T-cell receptor beta clonotypes were largely distinct from one another.

Bulk tumor genomic DNA, 500 to 750 ng per sample, was used as template. Multiple biopsies spaced far apart were taken from each primary tumor during surgery. These patients got curative surgery after being newly diagnosed with untreated non-small cell lung cancer. This clonotype was seen many times. Antigen: not known. V lost 11 bases to trimming and J lost 6 bases; unmatched junction nucleotides: 12. This CDR3 contains 13 residues. Germline CDR1 reads ENHRY; CDR2 reads SYGVKD. CDR3 of TCR beta was amplified by multiplex PCR that used 32 V and 13 J primers. TCRdb re-called the multiplex PCR reads through MiXCR, storing one row per CDR3 protein. The sample consists of about 12,000 distinct CDR3 sequences, under 25% of them appearing once.

This TCR was recovered from a man in his sixties with non-small cell lung cancer. Sequencing input: lung tumor tissue. J is TRBJ1-2 and V is TRBV10-3; TRBD1 aligns across 7 bases. CDR3 sequence (DNA): TGTGCCGCAGGCCCGGCAGGGGGAAATGGCTACACCTTC. Its translation is CAAGPAGGNGYTF.